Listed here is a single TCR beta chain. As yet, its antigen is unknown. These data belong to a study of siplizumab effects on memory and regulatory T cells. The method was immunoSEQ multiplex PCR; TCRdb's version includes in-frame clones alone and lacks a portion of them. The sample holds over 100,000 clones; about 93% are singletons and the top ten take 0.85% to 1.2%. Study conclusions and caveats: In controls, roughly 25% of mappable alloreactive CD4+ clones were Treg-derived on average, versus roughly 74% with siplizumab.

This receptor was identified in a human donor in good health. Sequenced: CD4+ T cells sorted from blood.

CDR3 nucleotide sequence: TGTGCCAGCAGCTTAACCGGCATGGAAGAGGAGCAGTACTTC. This codes for CASSLTGMEEEQYF. The rearrangement joins TRBV11-3 to TRBJ2-7; D gene unclear. This CDR3 comprises 14 residues. V was trimmed by 2 bases and J by 7 bases, leaving 15 bases between them. Germline CDR1 and CDR2: SGHNT and YENEEA.